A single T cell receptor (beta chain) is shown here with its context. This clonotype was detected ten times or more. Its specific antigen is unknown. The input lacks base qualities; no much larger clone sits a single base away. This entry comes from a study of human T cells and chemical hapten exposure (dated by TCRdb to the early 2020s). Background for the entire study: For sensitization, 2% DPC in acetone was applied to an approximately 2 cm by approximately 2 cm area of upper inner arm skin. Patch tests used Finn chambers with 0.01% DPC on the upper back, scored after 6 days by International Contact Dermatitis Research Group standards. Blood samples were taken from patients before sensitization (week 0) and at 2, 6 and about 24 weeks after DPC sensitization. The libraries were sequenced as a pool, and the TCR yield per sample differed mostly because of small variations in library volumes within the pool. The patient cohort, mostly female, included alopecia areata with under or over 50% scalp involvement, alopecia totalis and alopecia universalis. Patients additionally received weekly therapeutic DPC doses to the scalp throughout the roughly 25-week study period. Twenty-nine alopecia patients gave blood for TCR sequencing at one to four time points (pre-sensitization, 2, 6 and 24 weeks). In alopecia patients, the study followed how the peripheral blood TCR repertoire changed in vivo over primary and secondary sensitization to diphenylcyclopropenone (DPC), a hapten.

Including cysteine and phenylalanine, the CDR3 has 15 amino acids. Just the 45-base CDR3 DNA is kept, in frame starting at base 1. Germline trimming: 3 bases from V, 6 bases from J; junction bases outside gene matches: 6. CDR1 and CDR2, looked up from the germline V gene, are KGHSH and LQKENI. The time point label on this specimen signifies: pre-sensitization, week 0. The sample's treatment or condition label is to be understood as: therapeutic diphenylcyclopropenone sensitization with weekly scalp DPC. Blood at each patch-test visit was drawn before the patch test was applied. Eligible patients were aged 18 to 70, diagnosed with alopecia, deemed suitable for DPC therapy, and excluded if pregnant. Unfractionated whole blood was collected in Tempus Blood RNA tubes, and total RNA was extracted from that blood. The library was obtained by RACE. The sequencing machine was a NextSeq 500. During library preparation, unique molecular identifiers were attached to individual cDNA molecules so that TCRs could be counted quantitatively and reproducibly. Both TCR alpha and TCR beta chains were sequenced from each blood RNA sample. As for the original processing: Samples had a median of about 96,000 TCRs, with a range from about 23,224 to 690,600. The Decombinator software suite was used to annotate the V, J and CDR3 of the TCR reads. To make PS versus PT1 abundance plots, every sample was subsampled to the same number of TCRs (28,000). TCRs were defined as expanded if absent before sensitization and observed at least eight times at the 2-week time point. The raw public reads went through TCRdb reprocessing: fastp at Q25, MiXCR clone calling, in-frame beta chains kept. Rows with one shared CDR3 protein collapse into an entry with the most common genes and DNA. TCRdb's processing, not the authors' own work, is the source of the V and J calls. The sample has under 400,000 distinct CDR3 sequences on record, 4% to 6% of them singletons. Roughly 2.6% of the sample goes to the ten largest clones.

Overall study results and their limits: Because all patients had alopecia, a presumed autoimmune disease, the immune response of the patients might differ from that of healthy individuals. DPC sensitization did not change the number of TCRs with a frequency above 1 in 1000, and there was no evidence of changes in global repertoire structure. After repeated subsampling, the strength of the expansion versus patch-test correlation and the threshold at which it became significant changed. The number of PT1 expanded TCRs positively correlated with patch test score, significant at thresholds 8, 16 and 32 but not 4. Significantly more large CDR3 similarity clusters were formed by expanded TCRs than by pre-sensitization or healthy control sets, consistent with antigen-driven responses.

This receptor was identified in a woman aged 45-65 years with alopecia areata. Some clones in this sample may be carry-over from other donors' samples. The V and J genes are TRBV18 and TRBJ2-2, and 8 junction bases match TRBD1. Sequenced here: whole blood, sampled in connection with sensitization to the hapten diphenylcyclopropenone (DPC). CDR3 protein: CASSPQGASSGELFF. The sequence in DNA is TGTGCCAGCTCACCTCAGGGGGCGTCCTCCGGGGAGCTGTTTTTT.